These 30 T cell receptor beta chains share one sample of origin, sequenced in a study of blood T cell repertoires in COVID-19. Method: immunoSEQ multiplex PCR; TCRdb's copy keeps in-frame clones and lacks some. The sample lists approximately 120,000 clones, more than 75% occurring once. The sample consisted of peripheral blood. The receptor source for this set is a human donor in a cohort sampled during active COVID-19.

J is TRBJ1-6 and V is TRBV5-1; the D gene is possibly TRBD1 (5 bases). Germline CDR1 is SGHRS and CDR2 is YFSETQ. This CDR3 contains 15 residues. V was shortened by 0 bases and J by 6 bases, with 10 bases between the two germline ends. CDR3 in DNA: TGCGCCAGCAGCTTGGATCAGGGCGGTAATTCACCCCTCCACTTT. As protein: CASSLDQGGNSPLHF.

The chain carries TRBV5-1 and TRBJ2-3; 11 bases line up with TRBD1. Losses at the gene ends were 4 bases for V and 6 bases for J; bases not matched to a gene: 7. This CDR3 comprises 15 residues. Germline-derived CDR1 and CDR2 are SGHRS and YFSETQ. CDR3 bases: TGCGCCAGCAGCCCCTCCGGGACAGGGGGGGATACGCAGTATTTT. This gives the protein CASSPSGTGGDTQYF. Filled out from reference TRBV5-1 and TRBJ2-3, the complete variable domain reads KAGVTQTPRYLIKTRGQQVTLSCSPISGHRSVSWYQQTPGQGLQFLFEYFSETQRNKGNFPGRFSGRQFSNSRSEMNVSTLELGDSALYLCASSPSGTGGDTQYFGPGTRLTVL.

The chain has TRBV10-1 and TRBJ2-1, with D maybe TRBD2 (5 bases). From germline, CDR1 is WNHNN and CDR2 SYGVQD (reference sequence). Trimming removed 7 bases from V and 11 bases from J, with 18 bases in between. The CDR3 length is 13 residues. Written as DNA, the CDR3 is TGCGCCAGCACCGATAGCAAGGGAGTCAAGCAGTTCTTC. Amino acids: CASTDSKGVKQFF.

This rearrangement joins TRBV6-2 or TRBV6-3 to TRBJ2-1; 14 bases align to TRBD2. Germline V lookup: CDR1 MNHEY, CDR2 SVGEGT. V lost 5 bases and J lost 6; bases outside the gene matches: 3. The CDR3 spans 15 residues. CDR3 in amino acids: CASSPGLAGVNEQFF. The CDR3 DNA follows: TGTGCCAGCAGTCCGGGACTAGCGGGAGTCAATGAGCAGTTCTTC.

The sample holds one count of this clone. V usage is TRBV10-3 and J usage is TRBJ2-7; 9 bases line up with TRBD2. With 8 bases clipped from V and 6 bases from J, the junction kept 26 bases outside the gene matches. Germline CDR1 reads ENHRY; CDR2 reads SYGVKD. There are 19 residues in the CDR3. DNA for the CDR3: TGTGCCATCGGCGAGTCAGGTTTAGCCTCCGGGACTAGCAGCGGCGAGCAGTACTTC. Translating gives CAIGESGLASGTSSGEQYF.

The CDR3 DNA sequence: TGTGCCAGCAGCCAAGGGACAGGGTCTAACTTGGAGACCCAGTACTTC. Translating gives CASSQGTGSNLETQYF. The chain recombines TRBV14 with TRBJ2-5; 8 bases fit TRBD1. From germline, CDR1 is SGHDN and CDR2 FVKESK. CDR3 length: 16 amino acids. Losses at the gene ends were 1 base for V and 5 bases for J; bases not matched to a gene: 9.

V is TRBV6-6 and J is TRBJ1-5; a possible D gene is TRBD1 (6 bases). V was pared by 5 bases and J by 3 bases, with 23 bases between. Per germline, CDR1 MNHNY and CDR2 SVGAGI (reference sequence). The CDR3 covers 18 residues. CDR3 amino acids: CASSHRRGGDGYNQPQHF. CDR3 nucleotides: TGTGCCAGCAGTCACAGGAGGGGGGGTGACGGATACAATCAGCCCCAGCATTTT.

About this clone: It is unclear where the CDR3 begins or ends on the DNA, so no DNA is shown, and the CDR3 is as TCRdb lists it. The chain combines TRBV4-1 with TRBJ2-1; TRBD2 is the table's D call and was not checked against the DNA. The CDR3 is 18 residues long, ends included. Germline CDR1 and CDR2: MGHRA and YSYEKL. The CDR3 here is CASSQGVLVMASSVEQFF.

The chain joins TRBV30 to TRBJ2-1; 8 nucleotides match TRBD2. Germline-derived CDR1 and CDR2 are GTSNPN and SVGIG (reference sequence). The CDR3 spans 16 residues. V lost 3 bases, J lost 4 bases, and 11 bases stayed unmatched. CDR3 coding DNA: TGTGCCTGGAGCCCCGGAACAGCGGGGGTATACAATGAGCAGTTCTTC. Translation gives CAWSPGTAGVYNEQFF.

Written as DNA, the CDR3 is TGTGCCAGCGAGGCGGGACCAAGCAGGGAGCTGTTTTTT. It translates to CASEAGPSRELFF. The chain employs TRBV9 and TRBJ2-2, with D maybe TRBD2 (6 bases). This CDR3 comprises 13 residues. V was cut by 7 bases and J by 9 bases, with 16 bases left in between. Per the germline V gene, CDR1 is SGDLS and CDR2 is YYNGEE.

The chain uses TRBV28 and TRBJ2-3, with D perhaps TRBD2 (5 bases). Trimming removed 7 bases from V and 3 bases from J, with 20 bases in between. The CDR3 runs 16 residues. Looked up from germline, CDR1 is MDHEN and CDR2 is SYDVKM. Here the CDR3 DNA reads TGTGCCAGCACCCCCCGGGGATCTGGGGATACAGATACGCAGTATTTT. This encodes CASTPRGSGDTDTQYF.

The rearrangement uses TRBV28 and TRBJ2-1; 9 positions agree with TRBD2. From germline, CDR1 is MDHEN and CDR2 SYDVKM. J lost 7 bases, V lost 2 bases, and 6 bases had no gene match. This CDR3 spans 15 amino acids. The CDR3 DNA follows: TGTGCCAGCAGTTTAGGGCGGGAGGGCTTGAATGAGCAGTTCTTC. This translates into CASSLGREGLNEQFF.

This clone occurred once. V usage is TRBV5-1 and J usage is TRBJ1-1; perhaps TRBD1 as D (5 bases). The CDR3 consists of 18 residues. Per the germline V gene, CDR1 is SGHRS and CDR2 is YFSETQ. Trimming cost V 1 base and J 0 bases, with 19 bases left between them. The CDR3 is CASSLKLGGHTLNTEAFF. The CDR3, as DNA: TGCGCCAGCAGCTTGAAACTGGGAGGACACACTTTGAACACTGAAGCTTTCTTT.

The chain has TRBV7-3 and TRBJ1-1; D gene uncertain. Germline V gene sequence: CDR1 SGHTA, CDR2 FQGTGA. Trimming cost V 7 bases and J 1 base, with 13 bases left between them. The CDR3 is 14 residues long. CDR3 sequence: CASTPGSGNTEAFF. DNA for the CDR3: TGTGCCAGCACCCCCGGGAGTGGGAACACTGAAGCTTTCTTT.

The chain has TRBV9 and TRBJ2-5, with D tentatively TRBD2 (5 bases). V was clipped by 5 bases and J by 2 bases, with 16 bases between them. Germline V gene data show CDR1 as SGDLS and CDR2 as YYNGEE. This CDR3 spans 15 amino acids. The CDR3 region has the DNA TGTGCCAGCAGAGCCACTGGCCGAGGGCAAGAGACCCAGTACTTC. The encoded protein is CASRATGRGQETQYF.

This clone showed up just a few times. This chain joins TRBV7-6 and TRBJ2-1; 7 bases are shared with TRBD2. Germline CDR1 SGHVS, CDR2 FNYEAQ. Germline trimming cut 2 bases from V and 7 bases from J; bases unmatched to any gene: 11. The CDR3 contains 16 residues. The CDR3 bases are TGTGCCAGCAGCTTACTTGGTGGGAGGGCCGTAAATGAGCAGTTCTTC. The encoded protein is CASSLLGGRAVNEQFF. Together with reference TRBV7-6 and TRBJ2-1, the CDR3 gives the full variable domain: GAGVSQSPRYKVTKRGQDVALRCDPISGHVSLYWYRQALGQGPEFLTYFNYEAQQDKSGLPNDRFSAERPEGSISTLTIQRTEQRDSAMYRCASSLLGGRAVNEQFFGPGTRLTVL.

The chain is built from TRBV6-5 and TRBJ1-4; 7 nucleotides align to TRBD1. CDR1 and CDR2 (germline): MNHEY, SVGAGI. The CDR3 has 13 amino acids. V dropped 7 bases and J dropped 5; count of bases not matched to a gene: 4. DNA for the CDR3: TGTGCCAGCACCGGACAGGCGAATGAAAAACTGTTTTTT. Translating gives CASTGQANEKLFF.

This chain uses TRBV7-9 with TRBJ1-2; possible D gene TRBD1, 6 bases. V was pared by 5 bases and J by 2 bases, with 9 bases between. CDR3 size: 13 residues. Germline CDR1 reads SEHNR; CDR2 reads FQNEAQ (reference sequence). The CDR3 region has the DNA TGTGCCAGCAGCCCCGGACAGAACTATGGCTACACCTTC. Translated, it gives CASSPGQNYGYTF.

In nucleotides, the CDR3 is TGCGCCAGCAGCCAAGACCGGACTAGCGGCCGAACGCAGTATTTT. As protein: CASSQDRTSGRTQYF. The V and J genes are TRBV4-3 and TRBJ2-3; 10 bases fit TRBD2. V lost 0 bases and J lost 9; bases outside the gene matches: 6. The length of the CDR3 is 15 residues. Per germline, CDR1 LGHNA and CDR2 YSLEER.

The genes are TRBV23-1 and TRBJ2-7; TRBD2 might be the D (5 bases). TRBV23-1 is an open reading frame whose function is uncertain. The ends were cut back, 0 bases at V and 3 bases at J, with 18 bases in the middle. The CDR3 loop spans 17 amino acids. DNA of the CDR3: TGCGCCAGCAGTCAATCCTCTCCCCCAGCGGCTCTCTACGAGCAGTACTTC. As protein: CASSQSSPPAALYEQYF.

This clone was counted between two and nine times. The rearrangement joins TRBV11-2 to TRBJ1-5; possibly TRBD1 for D (6 bases). The CDR3 contains 16 residues. The V gene's germline CDR1 is SGHAT and CDR2 FQNNGV. Trimming stripped 1 base from V and 2 bases from J, with 12 bases between. DNA for the CDR3: TGTGCCAGCAGCTTAGGGGGGGGCCGCGGCAATCAGCCCCAGCATTTT. It specifies CASSLGGGRGNQPQHF.

The rearrangement links TRBV24-1 to TRBJ1-3, with TRBD1 as a possible D gene (5 bases). The germline V and J ends were trimmed by 1 base and 5 bases, with 11 bases remaining between them. The germline CDR1 and CDR2 sequences are KGHDR and SFDVKD. CDR3 length: 15 amino acids. CDR3 in amino acids: CATSDFRQGRNTIYF. CDR3 coding DNA: TGTGCCACCAGTGATTTTCGGCAGGGTAGAAACACCATATATTTT.

The CDR3, as DNA: TGTGCCAGCAGCGTAGCCCTTGAGACGGCGGACGGGAACTCTTATGGCTACACCTTC. Protein product: CASSVALETADGNSYGYTF. This chain links TRBV9 with TRBJ1-2; D unresolved. In germline, CDR1 is SGDLS, CDR2 YYNGEE. V gave up 0 bases and J gave up 5 bases, with 26 bases separating them. This CDR3 spans 19 amino acids.

V is TRBV13 and J is TRBJ2-3; TRBD2 might be the D (5 bases). V gave up 3 bases and J gave up 0 bases, with 13 bases separating them. CDR1 is PRHDT and CDR2 is FYEKMQ in the germline V gene (reference sequence). The CDR3 runs to 16 residues. The CDR3 sequence: CASSLRLSSSTDTQYF. The CDR3, as DNA: TGTGCCAGCAGCTTGAGATTGTCTAGCAGCACAGATACGCAGTATTTT. Based on the CDR3 plus reference TRBV13 and TRBJ2-3, the full variable domain is AAGVIQSPRHLIKEKRETATLKCYPIPRHDTVYWYQQGPGQDPQFLISFYEKMQSDKGSIPDRFSAQQFSDYHSELNMSSLELGDSALYFCASSLRLSSSTDTQYFGPGTRLTVL.

V gene TRBV27 combines with J gene TRBJ1-5; D gene ambiguous. Germline CDR1 is MNHEY and CDR2 is SMNVEV (reference sequence). This CDR3 has 14 amino acids. Trimming took 0 bases from V and 3 from J, leaving 6 bases between them. For the CDR3, the DNA is TGTGCCAGCAGTTTATCGGGCTACAATCAGCCCCAGCATTTT. It yields the protein CASSLSGYNQPQHF.

V gene TRBV7-9 combines with J gene TRBJ2-3; 7 nucleotides align to TRBD1. Germline V gives CDR1 SEHNR, CDR2 FQNEAQ (reference sequence). Germline trimming cut 5 bases from V and 2 bases from J; bases unmatched to any gene: 7. This CDR3 has 15 residues. The chain's CDR3 is CASSPGQTYTDTQYF. In DNA, the CDR3 is TGTGCCAGCAGCCCGGGACAGACCTACACAGATACGCAGTATTTT.

The J gene is TRBJ2-2, the V gene TRBV3-1 (or the pseudogene TRBV3-2); TRBD2 might be the D (6 bases). Germline V gives CDR1 LGHDT, CDR2 YNNKEL (reference sequence). Trimming stripped 1 base from V and 8 bases from J, with 14 bases between. The CDR3 has 15 amino acids. The chain's CDR3 is CASSQAEGEIGELFF. CDR3 DNA sequence: TGTGCCAGCAGCCAAGCGGAGGGAGAGATAGGGGAGCTGTTTTTT.

J is TRBJ2-3 and V is TRBV9; D is possibly TRBD1 (5 bases). V was pared by 0 bases and J by 0 bases, with 14 bases between. Germline V gene data show CDR1 as SGDLS and CDR2 as YYNGEE. This CDR3 contains 17 residues. The CDR3, as DNA: TGTGCCAGCAGCGTAGCTTTCACAGGAATCAGCACAGATACGCAGTATTTT. Residues: CASSVAFTGISTDTQYF.

The CDR3 loop is CASSELGRTGGATETQYF. Here the CDR3 DNA reads TGTGCCAGCAGCGAGCTTGGGCGCACAGGGGGCGCGACGGAGACCCAGTACTTC. The chain carries TRBV7-9 and TRBJ2-5; TRBD1 aligns across 9 bases. Germline V CDR1 and CDR2: SEHNR, FQNEAQ (reference sequence). With V trimmed by 5 bases and J by 5 bases, 18 bases remained unmatched. CDR3 length: 18 residues.

This chain connects TRBV11-3 to TRBJ2-1; maybe TRBD2 (7 bases). Germline lookup yields CDR1 SGHNT and CDR2 YENEEA. The V end was cut by 6 bases, the J end by 9 bases, with 15 bases between. The CDR3 is 13 residues long. The CDR3 loop is CASSRRGGPEQFF. As DNA, the CDR3 is TGTGCCAGCAGTCGTAGGGGGGGACCTGAGCAGTTCTTC.